Listed below are T cell receptor beta chains from one sample, sequenced in a study of response to subunit inactivated influenza vaccine. A single record per CDR3 protein comes from TCRdb applying MiXCR to the RT-PCR reads. The table records around 850,000 distinct CDR3 sequences, roughly 20% of them present only once. Sequenced here: PBMCs from blood, sampled approximately 5 days after vaccination. These receptor sequences come from a man between 45 and 60 years old who received an inactivated influenza vaccine. Each CDR3 is given with its conserved first and last residue. Each record gives: V gene, D gene, clone size, J gene, CDR3 DNA, CDR3 protein. D genes are given only for firm matches. Only part of the rows carry a size: once, few, many, or a class if the clone is expanded.

v_call: TRBV20-1
d_call: TRBD1
clone_size: NA
j_call: TRBJ1-1
cdr3_nt: TGCAGTGCTCCACAACAGGGGCTCCAACTCAAAGCTTTCTTT
cdr3_aa: CSAPQQGLQLKAFF

v_call: TRBV7-6
d_call: TRBD2
clone_size: few
j_call: TRBJ2-1
cdr3_nt: TGTGCCAGCAGCTCCCTTCCCCAGCGGGGGGGCGTTGAGCAGTTCTTC
cdr3_aa: CASSSLPQRGGVEQFF

v_call: TRBV20-1
d_call: NA
clone_size: few
j_call: TRBJ2-4
cdr3_nt: TGCAGTGCTAGCAAAACTACACAGGGTGGGCTTCAGTACTTC
cdr3_aa: CSASKTTQGGLQYF

v_call: TRBV30
d_call: NA
clone_size: NA
j_call: TRBJ2-6
cdr3_nt: TGTGCCTGGGGAGGTGGGGCCAACGTCCTGACTTTC
cdr3_aa: CAWGGGANVLTF

v_call: TRBV6-6
d_call: TRBD2
clone_size: NA
j_call: TRBJ2-1
cdr3_nt: TGTGCCAGCAGACCGCGGGAGTCGAGTGAGCAGTTCTTC
cdr3_aa: CASRPRESSEQFF

v_call: TRBV15
d_call: NA
clone_size: few
j_call: TRBJ2-1
cdr3_nt: TGTGCCACCAGCAGAGTGGCAACCGGGACAACCTACAATGAGCAGTTCTTC
cdr3_aa: CATSRVATGTTYNEQFF

v_call: TRBV20-1
d_call: TRBD2
clone_size: NA
j_call: TRBJ2-1
cdr3_nt: TGCAGTGCTAGGGGGACTAGCGGGATTCGCGATGAGCAGTTCTTC
cdr3_aa: CSARGTSGIRDEQFF

v_call: TRBV28
d_call: TRBD2
clone_size: many
j_call: TRBJ2-1
cdr3_nt: TGTGCCAGCAGTTTTTGGGGACTAACCCCGAGCTCCTACAATGAGCAGTTCTTC
cdr3_aa: CASSFWGLTPSSYNEQFF

v_call: TRBV6-2/TRBV6-3
d_call: TRBD2
clone_size: NA
j_call: TRBJ2-7
cdr3_nt: TGTGCCAGCAGCTCCATAACTAGCGGGAGGTACGAGCAGTACTTC
cdr3_aa: CASSSITSGRYEQYF

v_call: TRBV20-1
d_call: NA
clone_size: few
j_call: TRBJ2-6
cdr3_nt: TGCAGTGCTAGAGTCAAGGGGATAGGGGCCAACGTCCTGACTTTC
cdr3_aa: CSARVKGIGANVLTF

v_call: TRBV6-5
d_call: NA
clone_size: NA
j_call: TRBJ2-5
cdr3_nt: TGTGCCAGCAGTTACTCGGGGGGGCCGGGGACCCAGTACTTC
cdr3_aa: CASSYSGGPGTQYF

v_call: TRBV28
d_call: NA
clone_size: NA
j_call: TRBJ2-5
cdr3_nt: TGTGCCAGCAGTATGGGGGTGAGAGAGACCCAGTACTTC
cdr3_aa: CASSMGVRETQYF

v_call: TRBV5-1
d_call: NA
clone_size: NA
j_call: TRBJ2-1
cdr3_nt: TGCGCCAGCAGCCCCGGGACAAAAAGTGGGGCAAGTGAGCAGTTCTTC
cdr3_aa: CASSPGTKSGASEQFF

v_call: TRBV29-1
d_call: TRBD2
clone_size: many
j_call: TRBJ2-7
cdr3_nt: TGCAGCGTTGGTCAGCGGGGCTACGAGCAGTACTTC
cdr3_aa: CSVGQRGYEQYF

v_call: TRBV12-3/TRBV12-4
d_call: NA
clone_size: NA
j_call: TRBJ1-4
cdr3_nt: TGTGCCAGCAGGAGGGAAAAACTGTTTTTT
cdr3_aa: CASRREKLFF

v_call: TRBV20-1
d_call: TRBD1
clone_size: few
j_call: TRBJ1-1
cdr3_nt: TGCAGTGCTAAGACAGGGTACCACACTGAAGCTTTCTTT
cdr3_aa: CSAKTGYHTEAFF

v_call: TRBV6-1
d_call: NA
clone_size: few
j_call: TRBJ1-1
cdr3_nt: TGTGCCAGCAGTGACCTCCGACCCACTGAAGCTTTCTTT
cdr3_aa: CASSDLRPTEAFF

v_call: TRBV2
d_call: TRBD2
clone_size: NA
j_call: TRBJ2-1
cdr3_nt: TGTGCCAGCAGTATGCAAGACCCGGGACTAGCGATCAATGAGCAGTTCTTC
cdr3_aa: CASSMQDPGLAINEQFF

v_call: TRBV29-1
d_call: NA
clone_size: NA
j_call: TRBJ1-4
cdr3_nt: TGCAGCGTTGATAGGGTTGGAGGGGAAAAACTGTTTTTT
cdr3_aa: CSVDRVGGEKLFF

v_call: TRBV20-1
d_call: TRBD2
clone_size: NA
j_call: TRBJ2-5
cdr3_nt: TGCAGTGCCCTTACGGCAGCGGGGCTGGGAGAGACCCAGTACTTC
cdr3_aa: CSALTAAGLGETQYF

v_call: TRBV20-1
d_call: TRBD1
clone_size: NA
j_call: TRBJ2-7
cdr3_nt: TGCAGTGCTAGGGAAGCCGGGACAGGGAACTACGAGCAGTACTTC
cdr3_aa: CSAREAGTGNYEQYF

v_call: TRBV28
d_call: TRBD2
clone_size: NA
j_call: TRBJ2-1
cdr3_nt: TGTGCCAGCAGTTTATTTAGCGGGAGGATAAGCTCCTACAATGAGCAGTTCTTC
cdr3_aa: CASSLFSGRISSYNEQFF

v_call: TRBV4-3
d_call: TRBD2
clone_size: NA
j_call: TRBJ2-5
cdr3_nt: TGCGCCAGCAGCCAAGATTGGGGGGGTTGGGAGACCCAGTACTTC
cdr3_aa: CASSQDWGGWETQYF

v_call: TRBV6-1
d_call: TRBD1
clone_size: NA
j_call: TRBJ2-7
cdr3_nt: TGTGCCAGCAGCCCGGGACAGCGCACCGAGCAGTACTTC
cdr3_aa: CASSPGQRTEQYF

v_call: TRBV20-1
d_call: NA
clone_size: few
j_call: TRBJ1-2
cdr3_nt: TGCAGTGCTAGGCCACTTACCAGGGTCTGGAACACCTTC
cdr3_aa: CSARPLTRVWNTF

v_call: TRBV29-1
d_call: NA
clone_size: NA
j_call: TRBJ2-5
cdr3_nt: TGCAGCGTTGAACCACTGGAGACCCAGTACTTC
cdr3_aa: CSVEPLETQYF

v_call: TRBV3-1
d_call: NA
clone_size: few
j_call: TRBJ2-1
cdr3_nt: TGTGCCAGCAGTCCTCTATCTCCGAGCTCCTACAATGAGCAGTTCTTC
cdr3_aa: CASSPLSPSSYNEQFF

v_call: TRBV6-1
d_call: TRBD2
clone_size: NA
j_call: TRBJ2-1
cdr3_nt: TGTGCCAGCAGTGAAGGACTAGCCAGAGAGCAGTTCTTC
cdr3_aa: CASSEGLAREQFF

v_call: TRBV12-3/TRBV12-4
d_call: NA
clone_size: few
j_call: TRBJ2-1
cdr3_nt: TGTGCCAGCAGTTTTTCTCCGGGTCACTACAATGAGCAGTTCTTC
cdr3_aa: CASSFSPGHYNEQFF

v_call: TRBV12-3/TRBV12-4
d_call: NA
clone_size: few
j_call: TRBJ2-4
cdr3_nt: TGTGCCAGCAGTCAAACGGTCAAAAACATTCAGTACTTC
cdr3_aa: CASSQTVKNIQYF

v_call: TRBV6-1
d_call: NA
clone_size: few
j_call: TRBJ1-1
cdr3_nt: TGTGCCAGCAGTGAAGACAGGTCCACTGAAGCTTTCTTT
cdr3_aa: CASSEDRSTEAFF

v_call: TRBV4-2
d_call: NA
clone_size: few
j_call: TRBJ2-3
cdr3_nt: TGTGCCAGCAGCCAAGTGGGCCGGGAAGATACGCAGTATTTT
cdr3_aa: CASSQVGREDTQYF

v_call: TRBV11-2
d_call: NA
clone_size: few
j_call: TRBJ2-4
cdr3_nt: TGTGCCAGCAGCCGTGTCGTGTGGGGGCCGGTGGCCAAAAACATTCAGTACTTC
cdr3_aa: CASSRVVWGPVAKNIQYF

v_call: TRBV6-2/TRBV6-3
d_call: NA
clone_size: few
j_call: TRBJ2-1
cdr3_nt: TGTGCCAGCAGTTACCGACGCGGGACGGTAACCTACAATGAGCAGTTCTTC
cdr3_aa: CASSYRRGTVTYNEQFF

v_call: TRBV20-1
d_call: NA
clone_size: many
j_call: TRBJ2-2
cdr3_nt: TGCAGTGCTAGGGACCTAGCGAGGGCCGGGGAGCTGTTTTTT
cdr3_aa: CSARDLARAGELFF

v_call: TRBV9
d_call: NA
clone_size: NA
j_call: TRBJ2-1
cdr3_nt: TGTGCCACTTCCCCCGATGGGGCTTACAATGAGCAGTTCTTC
cdr3_aa: CATSPDGAYNEQFF

v_call: TRBV20-1
d_call: NA
clone_size: few
j_call: TRBJ1-1
cdr3_nt: TGCAGTGCTAGATCCATCACAGCTTACACTGAAGCTTTCTTT
cdr3_aa: CSARSITAYTEAFF

v_call: TRBV30
d_call: NA
clone_size: NA
j_call: TRBJ2-5
cdr3_nt: TGTGCCTGGAGTGTGACGGTCCAAGAGACCCAGTACTTC
cdr3_aa: CAWSVTVQETQYF

v_call: TRBV15
d_call: NA
clone_size: few
j_call: TRBJ2-5
cdr3_nt: TGTGCCACCAGCCAGGGCCGGGGGGCAGAGACCCAGTACTTC
cdr3_aa: CATSQGRGAETQYF

v_call: TRBV3-1
d_call: NA
clone_size: NA
j_call: TRBJ2-7
cdr3_nt: TGTGCCAGCAGCCAAGATTTAGGCTATCAGGTCTACGAGCAGTACTTC
cdr3_aa: CASSQDLGYQVYEQYF

v_call: TRBV7-2
d_call: NA
clone_size: many
j_call: TRBJ1-2
cdr3_nt: TGTGCCAGCAGCTTAGGCCAGGGTATGGGTGGCTACACCTTC
cdr3_aa: CASSLGQGMGGYTF

v_call: TRBV7-2
d_call: TRBD1
clone_size: NA
j_call: TRBJ1-3
cdr3_nt: TGTGCCAGCAGCCCCGGGGCAGGGGGTGGAAACACCATATATTTT
cdr3_aa: CASSPGAGGGNTIYF

v_call: TRBV7-2
d_call: NA
clone_size: few
j_call: TRBJ2-7
cdr3_nt: TGTGCCAGCAGCTTAGTCGGGGCTTCCTACGAGCAGTACTTC
cdr3_aa: CASSLVGASYEQYF

v_call: TRBV29-1
d_call: NA
clone_size: few
j_call: TRBJ2-3
cdr3_nt: TGCAGCGTTGAAGCGTCCGGAAGCACAGATACGCAGTATTTT
cdr3_aa: CSVEASGSTDTQYF

v_call: TRBV29-1
d_call: NA
clone_size: few
j_call: TRBJ2-6
cdr3_nt: TGCAGCGTTGTCTTATCTGGGGCCAACGTCCTGACTTTC
cdr3_aa: CSVVLSGANVLTF

v_call: TRBV4-3
d_call: TRBD1
clone_size: many
j_call: TRBJ2-7
cdr3_nt: TGCGCCAGCAGCCCCGGGACAGGAGAGTACGAGCAGTACTTC
cdr3_aa: CASSPGTGEYEQYF

v_call: TRBV4-2
d_call: NA
clone_size: few
j_call: TRBJ1-3
cdr3_nt: TGTGCCAGCAGCCAATACGTCATCCGGCCCACAGACTCTGGAAACACCATATATTTT
cdr3_aa: CASSQYVIRPTDSGNTIYF

v_call: TRBV7-3
d_call: NA
clone_size: few
j_call: TRBJ2-3
cdr3_nt: TGTGCCAGCAGCCAAGTCAGGGCCCCGGCAGATACGCAGTATTTT
cdr3_aa: CASSQVRAPADTQYF

v_call: TRBV20-1
d_call: TRBD2
clone_size: NA
j_call: TRBJ2-2
cdr3_nt: TGCAGTGCTAGAGCCGGACTAGAGATCGGGGAGCTGTTTTTT
cdr3_aa: CSARAGLEIGELFF

v_call: TRBV4-2
d_call: NA
clone_size: many
j_call: TRBJ2-7
cdr3_nt: TGTGCCAGCAGCCAGTTAGGGGGGACTAACGGGTTGGGGGAGCAGTACTTC
cdr3_aa: CASSQLGGTNGLGEQYF

v_call: TRBV9
d_call: TRBD2
clone_size: NA
j_call: TRBJ2-1
cdr3_nt: TGTGCCAGCAGCGTGAGGACTAGCGGGAGAAATGAGCAGTTCTTC
cdr3_aa: CASSVRTSGRNEQFF

v_call: TRBV12-3/TRBV12-4
d_call: TRBD2
clone_size: NA
j_call: TRBJ2-1
cdr3_nt: TGTGCCAGCAGCGAAGGGGGACTAGCGATGAATGAGCAGTTCTTC
cdr3_aa: CASSEGGLAMNEQFF

v_call: TRBV4-3
d_call: TRBD1
clone_size: NA
j_call: TRBJ2-2
cdr3_nt: TGCGCCAGCAGCCAAGATGGGACAGGGAACACCGGGGAGCTGTTTTTT
cdr3_aa: CASSQDGTGNTGELFF

v_call: TRBV7-8
d_call: TRBD1
clone_size: few
j_call: TRBJ2-5
cdr3_nt: TGTGCCAGCAGCTTACTCAGACAGGGGGCCGAGACCCAGTACTTC
cdr3_aa: CASSLLRQGAETQYF

v_call: TRBV4-2
d_call: NA
clone_size: NA
j_call: TRBJ1-1
cdr3_nt: TGTGCCAGCAGCCAAGACTACATCCCGAACACTGAAGCTTTCTTT
cdr3_aa: CASSQDYIPNTEAFF

v_call: TRBV20-1
d_call: NA
clone_size: NA
j_call: TRBJ2-1
cdr3_nt: TGCAGTGCGCCCCCTTTAGTCCATGAGCAGTTCTTC
cdr3_aa: CSAPPLVHEQFF